These 9 T cell receptor beta chains were sequenced from one sample in a study of early T cells in non-severe SARS-CoV-2 infection. TCRdb redid the calling of the 5' RACE reads with MiXCR, one entry per CDR3 protein. This table holds 98,000 or so distinct CDR3 sequences, 12% found once. The sequenced sample was whole blood. These TCRs come from an adult who was a healthcare worker with PCR-confirmed SARS-CoV-2 infection or an uninfected control (not recorded which).

This clonotype was counted only a few times. J is TRBJ2-1 and V is TRBV3-1, with D unresolved. The germline V gene has CDR1 LGHDT and CDR2 YNNKEL (reference sequence). V lost 3 bases and J 9 bases, leaving 12 bases between the germline ends. CDR3 length: 13 amino acids. CDR3: CASSQSRTTEQFF. In DNA form, the CDR3 reads TGTGCCAGCAGCCAGTCGCGGACGACTGAGCAGTTCTTC.

The chain links TRBV18 to TRBJ2-3; D not resolved. The CDR3 spans 11 residues. Per the germline V gene, CDR1 is KGHSH and CDR2 is LQKENI. V dropped 3 bases and J dropped 6 bases, with 4 bases sitting between them. The chain's CDR3 is CASSPYDTQYF. CDR3 bases: TGTGCCAGCTCACCGTATGATACGCAGTATTTT.

This clonotype was seen a handful of times. The chain recombines TRBV12-3 or TRBV12-4 with TRBJ1-4; possible D gene TRBD1, 6 bases. The CDR3 extends over 14 amino acids. Trimming pared 3 bases from V and 7 bases from J, leaving 12 bases between. CDR3 region: CASSFAGVSEKLFF. Here the CDR3 DNA reads TGTGCCAGCAGTTTTGCAGGGGTTTCTGAAAAACTGTTTTTT.

This chain uses TRBV7-2 with TRBJ2-2, with a tentative D call TRBD1 (6 bases). Germline CDR1 is SGHTA and CDR2 is FQGNSA. Trimming cost V 8 bases and J 3 bases, with 19 bases left between them. The CDR3 extends over 16 amino acids. DNA of the CDR3: TGTGCCAGCGTGAAGGGGGACACACTTTACACCGGGGAGCTGTTTTTT. Translated: CASVKGDTLYTGELFF.

A few counts support this clonotype. V and J are TRBV6-5 and TRBJ1-5; D is perhaps TRBD1 (6 bases). This CDR3 is built from 14 residues. Germline values: CDR1 MNHEY, CDR2 SVGAGI. Trimming took off 0 bases at V and 9 bases at J, with 12 bases between the two ends. In nucleotides, the CDR3 is TGTGCCAGCAGTTACTCGACAGGAGACCGGCCCCAGCATTTT. This encodes CASSYSTGDRPQHF.

This clonotype was seen ten or more times. The CDR3 loop is CASSLGREDQPQHF. Here the CDR3 DNA reads TGTGCCAGCAGTTTAGGCAGGGAGGACCAGCCCCAGCATTTT. This chain joins TRBV12-3 or TRBV12-4 and TRBJ1-5, with D tentatively TRBD1 (5 bases). Trimming removed 1 base at V and 7 bases at J, with 11 bases between. This CDR3 region has 14 residues.

This clonotype appeared a few times. The chain is built from TRBV14 and TRBJ1-1; no clear D. Germline V gene data show CDR1 as SGHDN and CDR2 as FVKESK. This CDR3 is 15 amino acids long. Trimming stripped 4 bases from V and 1 base from J, with 13 bases between. CDR3 nucleotides: TGTGCCAGCAGCCGATTCGCGACACCGAACACTGAAGCTTTCTTT. This translates into CASSRFATPNTEAFF.

This clonotype was counted at least ten times. The chain is built from TRBV6-5 and TRBJ1-1; unclear D gene. The length of the CDR3 is 14 residues. Per germline, CDR1 MNHEY and CDR2 SVGAGI. Trimming removed 5 bases from V and 6 bases from J, with 16 bases in between. The CDR3: CASSTDLRAAEAFF. In DNA, the CDR3 is TGTGCCAGCAGTACGGACTTACGGGCGGCTGAAGCTTTCTTT.

This chain joins TRBV18 and TRBJ1-1; 7 positions match TRBD1. Germline lookup yields CDR1 KGHSH and CDR2 LQKENI. J gave up 2 bases and V 2 bases, and 5 bases lay outside the gene matches. The CDR3 spans 15 residues. In DNA form, the CDR3 reads TGTGCCAGCTCACCATTGGGACAGACAAACACTGAAGCTTTCTTT. Its translation: CASSPLGQTNTEAFF.